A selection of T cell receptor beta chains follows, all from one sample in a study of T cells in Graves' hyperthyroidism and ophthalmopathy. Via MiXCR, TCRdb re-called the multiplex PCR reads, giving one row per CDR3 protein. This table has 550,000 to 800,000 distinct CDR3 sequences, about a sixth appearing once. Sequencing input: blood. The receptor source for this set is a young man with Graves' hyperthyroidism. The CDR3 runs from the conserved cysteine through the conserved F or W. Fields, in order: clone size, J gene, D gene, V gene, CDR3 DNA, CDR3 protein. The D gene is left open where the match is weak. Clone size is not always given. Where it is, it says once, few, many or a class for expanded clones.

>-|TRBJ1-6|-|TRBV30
TGTGCCTGGAGTGTAGACGGGAGGAATTCACCCCTCCACTTT
CAWSVDGRNSPLHF
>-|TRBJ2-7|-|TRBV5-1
TGCGCCAGCAGCTTGACGGTTCCTGGGTACGAGCAGTACTTC
CASSLTVPGYEQYF
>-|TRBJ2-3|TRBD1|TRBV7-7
TGTGCTAGCAGCTTAGCTTTCGGACAGGGGGAAGATACGCAGTATTTT
CASSLAFGQGEDTQYF
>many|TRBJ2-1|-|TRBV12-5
TGTGCTAGTGGTTTGTCCCTTAGCAACAATGAGCAGTTCTTC
CASGLSLSNNEQFF
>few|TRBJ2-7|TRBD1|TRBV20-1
TGCAGTGCTAGATCTTTCGGGACAGCCGTCTACGAGCAGTACTTC
CSARSFGTAVYEQYF
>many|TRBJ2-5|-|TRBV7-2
TGTGCCAGCAGCTTAGTTCGCGAGGGGACCCAGTACTTC
CASSLVREGTQYF
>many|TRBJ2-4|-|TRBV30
TGTGCCTGGAGTGAGTCGGCAACCAAAAACATTCAGTACTTC
CAWSESATKNIQYF
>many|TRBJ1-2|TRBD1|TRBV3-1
TGTGCCAGCAGCCGCGGACAGGTTAACATTGGCTACACCTTC
CASSRGQVNIGYTF
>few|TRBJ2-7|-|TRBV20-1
TGCAGTGCTAGCCGGCCCCTGGTGCCATACGAGCAGTACTTC
CSASRPLVPYEQYF
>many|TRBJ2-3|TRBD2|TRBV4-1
TGCGCCAGCAGCCAAGAGCTAGCGGTCACAGATACGCAGTATTTT
CASSQELAVTDTQYF
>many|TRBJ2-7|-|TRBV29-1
TGCAGCGTTGATGGGGACGGAAGCTACGAGCAGTACTTC
CSVDGDGSYEQYF
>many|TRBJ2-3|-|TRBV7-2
TGTGCCAGCAGCCCGAGGACAGCCCATAGCACAGATACGCAGTATTTT
CASSPRTAHSTDTQYF
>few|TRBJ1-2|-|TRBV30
TGTGCCTGGAGGGGGCAGAACTATGGCTACACCTTC
CAWRGQNYGYTF
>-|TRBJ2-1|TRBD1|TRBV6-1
TGTGCCAGCAGGGAACAGGGGTTCGGTGAGCAGTTCTTC
CASREQGFGEQFF
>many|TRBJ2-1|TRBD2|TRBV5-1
TGCGCCAGCAGAAGGGCTAGCGGCTACAATGAGCAGTTCTTC
CASRRASGYNEQFF
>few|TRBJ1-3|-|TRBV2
TGTGCCAGCAGTGAAGTGGGGCGTCCCACCATATATTTT
CASSEVGRPTIYF
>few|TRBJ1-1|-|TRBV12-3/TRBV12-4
TGTGCCAGCGGCCTCCGGACTGAAGCTTTCTTT
CASGLRTEAFF
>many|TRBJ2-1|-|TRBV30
TGTGCCTGGAGGGCGGGTTCCTACAATGAGCAGTTCTTC
CAWRAGSYNEQFF
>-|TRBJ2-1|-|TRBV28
TGTGCCAGCAGTTTAGGGGGACTCCGATCTAATGAGCAGTTCTTC
CASSLGGLRSNEQFF
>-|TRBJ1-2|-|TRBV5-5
TGTGCCAGCAGCTGGTACTTGGGGGAATATGGCTACACCTTC
CASSWYLGEYGYTF
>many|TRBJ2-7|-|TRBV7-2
TGTGCCAGCAGCTTTGACTTGGGCCAGTCCCTCGTCTACGAGCAGTACTTC
CASSFDLGQSLVYEQYF
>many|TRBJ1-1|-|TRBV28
TGTGCCAGCAGGTCGGGACAGAACACTGAAGCTTTCTTT
CASRSGQNTEAFF
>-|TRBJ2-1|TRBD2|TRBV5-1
TGCGCCAGCGGAGCGGGAGACCTCTACAATGAGCAGTTCTTC
CASGAGDLYNEQFF
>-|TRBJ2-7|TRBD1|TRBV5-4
TGTGCCAGCAGCTTGGGGGACAGGCCTTTGGAAGAGCAGTACTTC
CASSLGDRPLEEQYF
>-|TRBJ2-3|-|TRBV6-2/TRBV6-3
TGTGCCAGTATGTGGGGAGGCGAGGGTACGCAGTATTTT
CASMWGGEGTQYF
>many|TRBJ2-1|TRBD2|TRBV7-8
TGTGCCAGCAGCTTATCCGGCGGGAGTCGGAATGAGCAGTTCTTC
CASSLSGGSRNEQFF
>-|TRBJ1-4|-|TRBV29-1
TGCAGCCCCGTGGGCCCTCCCAATGAAAAACTGTTTTTT
CSPVGPPNEKLFF
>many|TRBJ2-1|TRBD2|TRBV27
TGTGCCAGCAGTTTAACGGCCACTAGCGACAAAAACTACAATGAGCAGTTCTTC
CASSLTATSDKNYNEQFF
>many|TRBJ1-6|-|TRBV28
TGTGCCAGCAGTTGGGGGGAATATTCACCCCTCCACTTT
CASSWGEYSPLHF
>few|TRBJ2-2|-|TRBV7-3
TGTGCCAGCAGCTGGCGAGGGCCGAACACCGGGGAGCTGTTTTTT
CASSWRGPNTGELFF
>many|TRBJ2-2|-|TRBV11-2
TGTGCCAGCAGCTTGAACAGGGCCGGGGAGCTGTTTTTT
CASSLNRAGELFF
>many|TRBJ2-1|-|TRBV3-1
TGTGCCAGCAGCCAAGATGAAGGGCTGGGCAATGAGCAGTTCTTC
CASSQDEGLGNEQFF
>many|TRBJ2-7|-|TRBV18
TGTGCCAGCTCCCCATTCCCCAAAGAGCGGGCCTACGAGCAGTACTTC
CASSPFPKERAYEQYF